This T cell receptor (beta chain) was captured in a study of OX40 agonist ivuxolimab in advanced cancers. Study-level background: At 0.01 to 10 mg/kg, ivuxolimab was administered intravenously to patients every 2 weeks.

Data came from immunoSEQ multiplex PCR; TCRdb stores just in-frame clones and leaves some out. This repertoire shows about 35,000 clones, 82% found once; its top ten account for 20% to 30%. The CDR3 runs to 12 residues. V lost 2 bases and J lost 6, with 5 bases in between. CDR1 and CDR2 from the germline V gene are WSHSY and SAAADI. This chain connects TRBV10-2 to TRBJ2-1; D gene ambiguous. The origin of this receptor is an adult with an advanced solid tumor such as melanoma, head and neck, liver or kidney cancer. The starting material was CD4+ or CD8+ T cells sorted from blood, obtained in a trial of the OX40 agonist ivuxolimab. CDR3 sequence reads: CASSEGSNEQFF. CDR3 sequence (DNA): TGCGCCAGCAGTGAGGGAAGCAATGAGCAGTTCTTC.